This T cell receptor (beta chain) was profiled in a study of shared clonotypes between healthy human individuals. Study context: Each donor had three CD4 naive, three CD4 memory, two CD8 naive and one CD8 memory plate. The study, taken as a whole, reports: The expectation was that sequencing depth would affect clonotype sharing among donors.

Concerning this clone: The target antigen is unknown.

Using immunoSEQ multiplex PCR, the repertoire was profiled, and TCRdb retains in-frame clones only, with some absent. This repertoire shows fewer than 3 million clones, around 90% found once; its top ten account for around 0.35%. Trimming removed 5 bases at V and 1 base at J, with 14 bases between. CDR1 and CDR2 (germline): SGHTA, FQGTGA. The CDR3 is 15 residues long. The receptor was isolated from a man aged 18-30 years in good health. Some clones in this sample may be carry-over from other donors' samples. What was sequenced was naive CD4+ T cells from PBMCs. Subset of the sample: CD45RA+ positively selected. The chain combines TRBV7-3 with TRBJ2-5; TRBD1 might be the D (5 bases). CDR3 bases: TGTGCCAGCAGCCAAGGGATTGGGGCCCAAGAGACCCAGTACTTC. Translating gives CASSQGIGAQETQYF.